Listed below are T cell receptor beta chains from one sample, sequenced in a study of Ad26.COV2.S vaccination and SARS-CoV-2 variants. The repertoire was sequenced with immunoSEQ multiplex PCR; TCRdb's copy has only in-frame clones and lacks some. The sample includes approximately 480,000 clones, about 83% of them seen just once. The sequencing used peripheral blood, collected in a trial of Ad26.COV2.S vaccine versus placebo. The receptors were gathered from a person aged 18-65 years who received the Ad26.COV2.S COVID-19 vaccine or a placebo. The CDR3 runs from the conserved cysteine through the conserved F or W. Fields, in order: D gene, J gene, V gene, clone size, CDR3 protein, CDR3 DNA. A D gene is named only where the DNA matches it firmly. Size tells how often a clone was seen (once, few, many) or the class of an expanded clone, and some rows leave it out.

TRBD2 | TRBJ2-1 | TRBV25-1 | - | CASSDRLAAYNEQFF | TGTGCCAGCAGCGATAGACTAGCGGCATACAATGAGCAGTTCTTC
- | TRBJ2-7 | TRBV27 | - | CASSSVSYEQYF | TGTGCCAGCAGTTCCGTCTCCTACGAGCAGTACTTC
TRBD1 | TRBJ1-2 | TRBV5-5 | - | CASSLGTGGYTF | TGTGCCAGCAGCTTGGGGACAGGGGGCTACACCTTC
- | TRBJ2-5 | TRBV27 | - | CASSLSNGETQYF | TGTGCCAGCAGTTTATCCAACGGCGAGACCCAGTACTTC
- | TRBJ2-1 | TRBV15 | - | CATSSLQGGLNEQFF | TGTGCCACCAGCAGTCTCCAGGGGGGGCTTAATGAGCAGTTCTTC
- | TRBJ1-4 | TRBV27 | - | CASSPWGEPEKLFF | TGTGCCAGCAGTCCTTGGGGGGAGCCTGAAAAACTGTTTTTT
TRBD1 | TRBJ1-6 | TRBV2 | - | CASRRDSKNSPLHF | TGTGCCAGCAGGAGGGACAGTAAAAATTCACCCCTCCACTTT
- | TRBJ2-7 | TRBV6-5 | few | CASRRTGSYEQYF | TGTGCCAGCAGACGGACCGGATCCTACGAGCAGTACTTC
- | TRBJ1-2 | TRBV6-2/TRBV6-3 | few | CASSETGDYGYTF | TGTGCCAGCAGTGAGACAGGCGACTATGGCTACACCTTC
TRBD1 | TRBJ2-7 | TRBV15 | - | CATSRPGTGTYEQYF | TGTGCCACCAGCAGACCCGGGACAGGTACCTACGAGCAGTACTTC
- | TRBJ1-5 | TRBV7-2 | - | CASSQKILTGGAGNQPQHF | TGTGCCAGCAGCCAAAAAATCCTAACCGGGGGGGCTGGGAATCAGCCCCAGCATTTT
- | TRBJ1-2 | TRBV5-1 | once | CASSRTAGLGYGYTF | TGCGCCAGCAGCCGGACGGCGGGCCTAGGCTATGGCTACACCTTC
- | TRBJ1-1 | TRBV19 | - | CASSTRTPLPTEAFF | TGTGCCAGTAGTACCAGGACACCTCTTCCCACTGAAGCTTTCTTT
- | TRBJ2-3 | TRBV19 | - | CASSIARNTDTQYF | TGTGCCAGTAGTATAGCTCGGAACACAGATACGCAGTATTTT
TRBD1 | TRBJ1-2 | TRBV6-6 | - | CASSPRDRVKGNYGYTF | TGTGCCAGCAGTCCCCGGGACAGGGTTAAGGGTAACTATGGCTACACCTTC
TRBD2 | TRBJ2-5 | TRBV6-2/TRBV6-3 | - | CASSPGGQETQYF | TGTGCCAGCAGTCCCGGGGGGCAAGAGACCCAGTACTTC
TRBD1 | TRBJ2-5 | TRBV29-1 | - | CSVDRGTQETQYF | TGCAGCGTGGACAGGGGCACCCAAGAGACCCAGTACTTC
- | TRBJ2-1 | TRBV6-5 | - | CASSSRSYNEQFF | TGTGCCAGCAGTTCGCGGAGCTACAATGAGCAGTTCTTC
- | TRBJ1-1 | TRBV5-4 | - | CASSPGRDTEAFF | TGTGCCAGCAGCCCTGGGAGGGACACTGAAGCTTTCTTT
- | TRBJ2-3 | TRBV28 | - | CASSLTRAPDTQYF | TGTGCCAGCAGCCTTACACGGGCCCCAGATACGCAGTATTTT
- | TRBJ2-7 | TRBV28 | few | CASSWPGSSEQYF | TGTGCCAGCAGTTGGCCAGGTTCGAGTGAGCAGTACTTC
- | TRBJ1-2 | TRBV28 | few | CASSPPRGNYYGYTF | TGTGCCAGCAGCCCCCCTCGGGGGAACTACTATGGCTACACCTTC
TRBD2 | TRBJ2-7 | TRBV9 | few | CASSVEPAGVEQYF | TGTGCCAGCAGCGTAGAACCAGCGGGAGTCGAGCAGTACTTC
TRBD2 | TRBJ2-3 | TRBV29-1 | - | CSVEPGGRGDTQYF | TGCAGCGTTGAACCGGGGGGGCGAGGAGATACGCAGTATTTT
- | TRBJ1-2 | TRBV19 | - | CASSEVSRAGGYTF | TGTGCCAGTAGTGAGGTCTCCCGGGCTGGTGGCTACACCTTC
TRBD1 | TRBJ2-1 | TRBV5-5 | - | CASSLFPGGITDEQFF | TGTGCCAGCAGCTTGTTCCCAGGGGGCATAACCGATGAGCAGTTCTTC
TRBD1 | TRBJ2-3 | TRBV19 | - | CASSTPGGATDTQYF | TGTGCCAGTAGTACCCCAGGGGGCGCAACAGATACGCAGTATTTT
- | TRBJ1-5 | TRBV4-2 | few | CASSQESGHNDQPQHF | TGTGCCAGCAGCCAAGAGTCCGGACATAACGATCAGCCCCAGCATTTT
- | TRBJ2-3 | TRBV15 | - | CATSRDGGSDTQYF | TGTGCCACCAGCAGAGACGGAGGTTCCGATACGCAGTATTTT
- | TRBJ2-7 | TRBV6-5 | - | CASSSRAQTYEQYF | TGTGCCAGCAGTTCGCGGGCACAGACCTACGAGCAGTACTTC
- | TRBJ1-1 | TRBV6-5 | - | CASSYQPGNTEAFF | TGTGCCAGCAGTTATCAACCAGGGAACACTGAAGCTTTCTTT
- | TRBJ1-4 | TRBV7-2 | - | CASSLDAGPNEKLFF | TGTGCCAGCAGCTTAGACGCGGGGCCTAATGAAAAACTGTTTTTT
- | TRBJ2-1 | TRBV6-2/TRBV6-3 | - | CASSNKSLGEQFF | TGTGCCAGCAGCAACAAGAGCCTCGGGGAGCAGTTCTTC
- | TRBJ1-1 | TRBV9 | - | CASSVWDTTEAFF | TGTGCCAGCAGCGTTTGGGATACCACTGAAGCTTTCTTT